This TCR beta chain is from a study of CD8+ T cells in alopecia areata. Whole-study findings and limits: Clonality in lesional scalp, especially alopecia totalis/universalis, exceeded that of normal scalp. Uncertainty remains about how baseline CD8+ expansion links to response, with one nonresponder.

Treatment indicated: oral pan-JAK inhibitor, 5-10 mg twice daily. Lesional scalp punch biopsies and peripheral blood came from alopecia areata patients. A note on this clone: The antigen is unknown.

The CDR3 runs 16 residues. Germline V gene sequence: CDR1 SGHDN, CDR2 FVKESK. Trimming left V 0 bases short and J 1 base short, with 12 bases between. Reverse transcribed after extraction, RNA yielded cDNA as the sequencing template. Profiled with immunoSEQ multiplex PCR; TCRdb holds only in-frame clones, not every one. The table lists 90,000 to 150,000 clones, 50% to 55% of them singletons. The sequencing used CD4+ T cells sorted from blood, collected at week 4, from a patient treated with tofacitinib. This chain uses TRBV14 with TRBJ1-1; D perhaps matches TRBD1 (6 bases). The sequence was collected from a human donor with alopecia areata. The CDR3 reads CASSQDLGRGNTEAFF. The DNA of the CDR3 is TGTGCCAGCAGCCAAGATCTGGGCAGGGGGAACACTGAAGCTTTCTTT.